This note documents a single T cell receptor beta chain sequence. Sequencing was performed with immunoSEQ multiplex PCR; in TCRdb, only in-frame clones are kept and a portion is missing. This table has about 170,000 clones, 88% appearing once. These data come from a study of radiation and T cells in renal cell carcinoma. Documented time point: blood 4 weeks post-SBRT, at nephrectomy. Treatment defined: 15 Gy SBRT to primary tumor, nephrectomy 4 weeks later. The trim removed 6 bases at V and 0 bases at J, leaving 8 bases unmatched. The germline V gene has CDR1 MNHNY and CDR2 SVGAGI (reference sequence). This CDR3 contains 15 residues.

The chain joins TRBV6-6 to TRBJ2-7, with TRBD1 matching 7 bases. The receptor comes from a woman aged 45-59 years with renal cell carcinoma. Sequences were derived from blood, sampled from a patient whose treatment included radiotherapy and nephrectomy. CDR3 nucleotide sequence: TGTGCCAGCAGCAAGCGAGGGGGCGACTCCTACGAGCAGTACTTC. Encoded protein: CASSKRGGDSYEQYF.